This T cell receptor (beta chain) was identified during a study of cytomegalovirus exposure and HLA in healthy donors. Across the study: One earlier analysis, a look at 180 million or so T cells, found roughly 110 million unique TCR beta sequences.

Per germline, CDR1 LGHNT and CDR2 FRNRAP. The V end lost 4 bases, the J end lost 12 bases, and 18 bases lay between the germline ends. This CDR3 is 13 amino acids long. As concerns this clone: Its antigen remains unknown.

General study findings and limits: As a later analysis showed, several of the most significant clusters appeared to be linked to common viral pathogens. TCR beta V segments were, for the most part, productive about 87% or about 30% of the time in an earlier analysis. The number of N-insertions in an Asian-associated ancestry cluster was reportedly below the 666-donor mean in a later analysis.

It was with 60 Vbeta and 13 Jbeta primers that the PCR ran. Clones were read by immunoSEQ multiplex PCR, and TCRdb kept only the in-frame ones, dropping some. The data hold 95,000 to 150,000 clones, with 55% to 75% observed a single time. The source material was PBMCs. This chain connects TRBV12-5 to TRBJ1-1; weak D call: TRBD1 (5 bases). The TCR sequence derives from a man aged 30 to 39 in good health and CMV-seronegative. In nucleotides, the CDR3 is TGTGCTAGTGGTTCCTCAGAACAGGTGGAATCTTTCTTT. It codes for CASGSSEQVESFF.